A selection of T cell receptor beta chains follows, all from one sample in a study of blood T cells in healthy people across ages. MiXCR, applied by TCRdb to the 5' RACE reads, yields one record per CDR3 protein. The data contain roughly 800,000 distinct CDR3 sequences, 55% to 70% of them singletons. The specimen was blood. The receptors derive from a man aged 25-45 years in good health. CDR3s include the opening cysteine and the closing phenylalanine or tryptophan.

TRBJ2-7 | TRBV9 | CASSVGSVGSYEQYF
TRBJ2-1 | TRBV5-1 | CASSLPADEQFF
- | TRBV28 | CASRGQGWETQYF
TRBJ2-3 | TRBV20-1 | CSARVVSGRAPDTQYF
TRBJ2-6 | TRBV7-2 | CASSSTSGANVLTF
TRBJ2-7 | TRBV18 | CASSPHGDEQYF
TRBJ2-1 | TRBV25-1 | CASSDNERESNYNEQFF
TRBJ2-7 | TRBV7-2 | CASSEGGAEAYEQYF
TRBJ2-1 | TRBV20-1 | CSAISGTGANEQFF
TRBJ2-3 | TRBV6-5 | CASSYAGTNTDTQYF
TRBJ2-3 | TRBV6-5 | CASSYSQDLGTTDTQYF
TRBJ2-6 | TRBV20-1 | CSALGGPSGANVLTF
TRBJ2-5 | TRBV12-3/TRBV12-4 | CASSFGERETQYF
TRBJ2-5 | TRBV2 | CASSVDRSETQYF
TRBJ2-7 | TRBV12-3/TRBV12-4 | CASRVVGRGEQYF
TRBJ2-1 | TRBV7-2 | CASSRRIEQFF
TRBJ2-1 | TRBV29-1 | CSVDEGQGYNEQFF
TRBJ1-2 | TRBV12-3/TRBV12-4 | CASSLRDRGRGDGYTF